This T cell receptor beta chain is from a study of cytomegalovirus exposure and HLA in healthy donors. Whole-study findings and limits: Specificity of a few CMV-associated chains for CMV antigens was verified in vitro. Further analysis was carried out later, and it showed several of the most significant clusters appearing linked to common viral pathogens.

Amplification used 60 Vbeta primers and 13 Jbeta primers. The table came from immunoSEQ multiplex PCR; TCRdb's copy has only in-frame clones and leaves some out. Here the sample spans approximately 150,000 clones, approximately 82% being singletons. This clone appeared a few times. Its antigen is undetermined. The receptor comes from a man between 18 and 35 years old in good health and CMV-seropositive. The sample taken for sequencing was PBMCs.

CDR3 sequence reads: CAWSGMAGVYTDTQYF. The CDR3 DNA reads TGTGCCTGGAGTGGAATGGCGGGTGTCTACACAGATACGCAGTATTTT. This rearrangement joins TRBV30 to TRBJ2-3; TRBD2 is a possible D gene (5 bases). This CDR3 is 16 amino acids long. V lost 1 base, J lost 2 bases, and 16 bases lay in between. Germline lookup yields CDR1 GTSNPN and CDR2 SVGIG (reference sequence).